The entry below describes one T cell receptor (beta chain). No antigen is known for it. This record comes from a study of shared clonotypes between healthy human individuals. Study observations and caveats: A handful of donors showed sharing of approximately 5% of naive CD4 clonotypes.

CDR1 is SGHTA and CDR2 is FQGNSA in the germline V gene. The V gene lost 4 bases and the J gene lost 14 bases, with 21 bases spanning the gap. This CDR3 is built from 15 residues. At deep level, the assay was performed. Per sorted-subset replicate PCR, input was approximately 0.2 ug DNA, representing around 28,000 T cell genomes. Measured with immunoSEQ multiplex PCR; TCRdb has only the in-frame clones, and not every one. The sample contains 950,000 to 1,200,000 clones, roughly 80% of which appear only once. Participating donors were healthy, HIV-negative adults free of recent acute infections or vaccinations.

Source material: memory CD4+ T cells from PBMCs. Subset meaning: CD45RA-negative fraction. The sequence derives from a man in his late teens or twenties in good health. Some clones in this sample may be carry-over from other donors' samples. The rearrangement joins TRBV7-2 to TRBJ1-6; tentative D call: TRBD1 (5 bases). CDR3 bases: TGTGCCAGCAGCTACCACGCGACAGCTGCGCAAACCCTCCACTTT. This translates into CASSYHATAAQTLHF.